Sequencing of this T cell receptor (beta chain) was carried out in a study of blood T cell repertoires in COVID-19. V dropped 4 bases and J dropped 6; count of bases not matched to a gene: 10. The CDR3 is 15 residues long. Per the germline V gene, CDR1 is MNHEY and CDR2 is SMNVEV (reference sequence). This table comes from immunoSEQ multiplex PCR, and its TCRdb copy is limited to in-frame clones, with some not included. The sample has about 230,000 clones, nearly 90% seen once. Ages ranged from about 18 to 100 years, with residence in 24 US areas. Participants were placed into cohorts based on the clinical history they reported.

The receptor was derived from a young man who had recovered from COVID-19. Sequencing was performed on PBMCs or T cells enriched from blood (not recorded which). The chain uses TRBV27 and TRBJ2-7; 9 nucleotides match TRBD1. The CDR3 region is CASSSGAGTGSEQYF. In DNA form, the CDR3 reads TGTGCCAGCAGTTCGGGGGCCGGGACAGGGTCCGAGCAGTACTTC.